Reported below is one TCR beta chain. No antigen is known for it. The data originate from a study of cytomegalovirus exposure and HLA in healthy donors. Study as a whole: It was reported in a later analysis that the 90 to 150 validation repertoires used the same platform as the 666 first-cohort repertoires.

Findings and limits, study-wide: Cytomegalovirus status, reportedly, was diagnosed with high specificity and sensitivity by the classifier. A subsequent analysis found that TCR clusters from the first cohort also tended to co-occur in the 130 or so validation repertoires, with about 94% of cluster scores above 0. Most TCR sequences proved rare, with some public TCRs found in many donors.

Here immunoSEQ multiplex PCR was the method, and the copy in TCRdb shows in-frame clones only, minus some. Seen here are 250,000 to 300,000 clones, around 86% observed once, and the top ten hold approximately 1%. The sequenced sample was PBMCs. The receptor was isolated from a woman younger than 30 in good health and CMV-seronegative.

The CDR3 sequence: CASRTGYTEAFF. The DNA for the CDR3 is TGTGCCAGCAGAACAGGATACACTGAAGCTTTCTTT. The gene calls are TRBV27 and TRBJ1-1; possibly TRBD1 for D (5 bases). CDR1 is MNHEY and CDR2 is SMNVEV in the germline V gene (reference sequence). V was trimmed by 6 bases and J by 3 bases, leaving 8 bases between them. CDR3 length: 12 residues.